The 12 T cell receptor beta chains in this list originate from one sample, sequenced in a study of early stage breast cancer tumors. Some clones are missing from TCRdb's copy, which holds only in-frame ones; the method was immunoSEQ multiplex PCR. The table has roughly 30,000 clones, 74% seen once. What was sequenced was blood. All receptors come from a person aged 35 to 50 with breast cancer.

The chain employs TRBV4-2 and TRBJ2-7, with 11 bases lining up with TRBD1. The germline V gene encodes CDR1 LGHNA and CDR2 YNFKEQ. CDR3 length equals 15 residues. The V gene end was trimmed by 4 bases and the J gene end by 3 bases; junction bases not matched to a gene: 5. The CDR3 DNA reads as TGTGCCAGCAGCCCAGGGACAGGGGGAGGCTACGAGCAGTACTTC. Protein: CASSPGTGGGYEQYF.

The chain is built from TRBV4-1 and TRBJ2-1, with D unresolved. The CDR3 length is 15 residues. V lost 0 bases and J lost 8, with 14 bases in between. From germline, CDR1 is MGHRA and CDR2 YSYEKL. The CDR3 sequence is CASSQDLTSTDEQFF. As DNA, the CDR3 is TGCGCCAGCAGCCAAGATCTCACGAGCACCGATGAGCAGTTCTTC.

J is TRBJ2-3 and V is TRBV9, with D perhaps TRBD1 (6 bases). Germline V gene sequence: CDR1 SGDLS, CDR2 YYNGEE. Trimming took 1 base from V and 1 from J, leaving 13 bases between them. The CDR3 length is 16 residues. The CDR3 bases are TGTGCCAGCAGCGTACGGGCAGGGGCGGGCACAGATACGCAGTATTTT. It specifies CASSVRAGAGTDTQYF. The full variable domain, completed using reference TRBV9 and TRBJ2-3, is DSGVTQTPKHLITATGQRVTLRCSPRSGDLSVYWYQQSLDQGLQFLIQYYNGEERAKGNILERFSAQQFPDLHSELNLSSLELGDSALYFCASSVRAGAGTDTQYFGPGTRLTVL.

The chain couples TRBV7-2 to TRBJ1-5; TRBD1 is a possible D gene (5 bases). The V and J ends lost 2 bases and 0 bases respectively, with 14 bases between them. The CDR3 has 17 residues. Germline V gene data show CDR1 as SGHTA and CDR2 as FQGNSA. CDR3 amino acids: CASSLLEGAYSNQPQHF. CDR3 bases: TGTGCCAGCAGCTTACTCGAAGGGGCGTATAGCAATCAGCCCCAGCATTTT.

In this sample, this clone turned up a few times. The chain employs TRBV27 and TRBJ1-2; D unclear. V was clipped by 4 bases and J by 3 bases, with 9 bases between them. Germline loops: CDR1 MNHEY, CDR2 SMNVEV (reference sequence). This CDR3 is built from 13 residues. The CDR3 region has the DNA TGTGCCAGCAGTTCCCGGTCGGACTATGGCTACACCTTC. It is translated as CASSSRSDYGYTF.

This clone appeared a single time. J is TRBJ2-3 and V is TRBV9; 8 nucleotides match TRBD2. Germline CDR1 reads SGDLS; CDR2 reads YYNGEE. This CDR3 has 14 residues. V was pared by 3 bases and J by 10 bases, with 10 bases of the junction left unmatched. The CDR3 is CASSGTSREGAQYF. DNA of the CDR3: TGTGCCAGCAGCGGTACTAGCCGGGAGGGTGCGCAGTATTTT.

The chain has TRBV6-5 and TRBJ2-3; 10 bases match TRBD2. Germline CDR1 is MNHEY and CDR2 is SVGAGI. The CDR3 covers 15 residues. V lost 6 bases to trimming and J lost 4 bases; unmatched junction nucleotides: 7. CDR3 DNA: TGTGCCAGCAGCCCCCTAGCGGGAGTGTCAGATACGCAGTATTTT. The encoded protein is CASSPLAGVSDTQYF.

The rearrangement links TRBV27 to TRBJ1-5; D not resolved. The germline gives CDR1 MNHEY, CDR2 SMNVEV (reference sequence). The CDR3 is made up of 15 amino acids. V was cut by 6 bases and J by 0 bases, with 12 bases left in between. CDR3 in amino acids: CASRLDLASNQPQHF. CDR3 DNA: TGTGCCAGCAGACTCGACCTGGCTAGCAATCAGCCCCAGCATTTT.

This clone was recorded only once. The rearrangement uses TRBV5-8 and TRBJ2-1; D call uncertain. Trimming took 4 bases from V and 1 from J, leaving 18 bases between them. The CDR3 totals 17 residues. Germline V gives CDR1 SGHTS, CDR2 YDEGEE. This CDR3 is CASSALVAPGSYNEQFF. DNA for the CDR3: TGTGCCAGCAGCGCACTTGTTGCCCCCGGATCCTACAATGAGCAGTTCTTC.

This sequence joins TRBV29-1 and TRBJ1-1; D not resolved. Trimming stripped 5 bases from V and 3 bases from J, with 13 bases between. Germline loops: CDR1 SQVTM, CDR2 ANQGSEA. The CDR3 is made up of 13 amino acids. Here the CDR3 reads CSVSRVVDTEAFF. CDR3 DNA: TGCAGCGTTTCGCGGGTGGTGGACACTGAAGCTTTCTTT.

This clone was observed once. The chain employs TRBV27 and TRBJ2-7, with TRBD1 matching 7 bases. This CDR3 has 14 amino acids. The germline gives CDR1 MNHEY, CDR2 SMNVEV (reference sequence). V shed 2 bases and J 3 bases; nucleotides not matched to a gene: 4. Written as DNA, the CDR3 is TGTGCCAGCAGTTTAGGACCAGGGGGCTACGAGCAGTACTTC. Translated: CASSLGPGGYEQYF.

V usage is TRBV11-3 and J usage is TRBJ2-3; TRBD2 matches 9 bases. Germline CDR1 SGHNT, CDR2 YENEEA. Germline trimming cut 2 bases from V and 4 bases from J; bases unmatched to any gene: 7. This CDR3 is built from 16 residues. Here the CDR3 DNA reads TGTGCCAGCAGCTTAAACCAAGCGGGAGGACCAGATACGCAGTATTTT. It translates to CASSLNQAGGPDTQYF.